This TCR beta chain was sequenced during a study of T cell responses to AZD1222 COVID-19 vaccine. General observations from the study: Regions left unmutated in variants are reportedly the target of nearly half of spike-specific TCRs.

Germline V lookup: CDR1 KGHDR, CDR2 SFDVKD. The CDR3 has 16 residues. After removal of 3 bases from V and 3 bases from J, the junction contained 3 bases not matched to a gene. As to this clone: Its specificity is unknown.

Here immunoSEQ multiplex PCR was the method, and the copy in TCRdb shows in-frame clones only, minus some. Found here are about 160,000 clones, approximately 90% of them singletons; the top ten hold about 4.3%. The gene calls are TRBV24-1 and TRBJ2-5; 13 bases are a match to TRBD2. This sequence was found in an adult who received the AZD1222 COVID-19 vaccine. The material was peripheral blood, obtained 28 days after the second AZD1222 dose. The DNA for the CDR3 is TGTGCCACCAGTGATGACGGGACTAGCGGGGAAGAGACCCAGTACTTC. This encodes CATSDDGTSGEETQYF.